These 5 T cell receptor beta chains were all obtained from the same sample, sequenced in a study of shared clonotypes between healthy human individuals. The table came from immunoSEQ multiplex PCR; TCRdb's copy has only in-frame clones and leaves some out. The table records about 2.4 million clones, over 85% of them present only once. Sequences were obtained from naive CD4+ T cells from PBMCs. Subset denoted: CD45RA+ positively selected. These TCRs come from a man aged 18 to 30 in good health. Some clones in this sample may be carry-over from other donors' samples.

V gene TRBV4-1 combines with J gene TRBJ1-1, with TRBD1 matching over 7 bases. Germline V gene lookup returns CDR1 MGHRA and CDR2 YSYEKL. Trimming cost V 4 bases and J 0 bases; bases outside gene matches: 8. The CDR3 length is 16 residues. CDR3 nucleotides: TGCGCCAGCAGCCGATTACAGGGGCCAATGAACACTGAAGCTTTCTTT. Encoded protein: CASSRLQGPMNTEAFF.

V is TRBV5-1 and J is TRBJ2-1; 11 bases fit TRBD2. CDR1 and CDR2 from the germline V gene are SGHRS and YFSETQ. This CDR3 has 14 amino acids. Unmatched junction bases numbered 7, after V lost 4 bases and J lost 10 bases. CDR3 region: CASSTGLAAGEQFF. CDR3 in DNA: TGCGCCAGCAGCACGGGACTAGCGGCCGGGGAGCAGTTCTTC.

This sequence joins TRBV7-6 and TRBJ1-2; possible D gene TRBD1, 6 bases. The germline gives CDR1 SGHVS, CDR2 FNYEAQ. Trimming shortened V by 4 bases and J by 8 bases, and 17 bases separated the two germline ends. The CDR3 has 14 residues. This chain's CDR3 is CASSSGVGATGYTF. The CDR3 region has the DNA TGTGCCAGCAGCTCTGGGGTGGGGGCGACAGGCTACACCTTC.

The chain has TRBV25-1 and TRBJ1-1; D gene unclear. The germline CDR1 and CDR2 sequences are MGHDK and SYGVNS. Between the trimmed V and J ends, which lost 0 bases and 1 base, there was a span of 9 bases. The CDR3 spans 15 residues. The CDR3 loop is CASSEYSGANTEAFF. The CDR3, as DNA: TGTGCCAGCAGTGAATATAGCGGCGCGAACACTGAAGCTTTCTTT.

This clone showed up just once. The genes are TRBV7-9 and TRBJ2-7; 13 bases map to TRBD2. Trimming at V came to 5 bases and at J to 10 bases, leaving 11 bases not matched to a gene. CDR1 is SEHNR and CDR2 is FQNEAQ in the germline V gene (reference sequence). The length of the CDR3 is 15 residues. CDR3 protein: CASSDTGTSGKLQYF. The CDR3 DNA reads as TGTGCCAGCAGCGACACCGGGACTAGCGGGAAACTACAGTACTTC. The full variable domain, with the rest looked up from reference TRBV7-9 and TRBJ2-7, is DTGVSQNPRHKITKRGQNVTFRCDPISEHNRLYWYRQTLGQGPEFLTYFQNEAQLEKSRLLSDRFSAERPKGSFSTLEIQRTEQGDSAMYLCASSDTGTSGKLQYFGPGTRLTVT.